This TCR beta chain was captured by sequencing in a study of blood T cell repertoires in COVID-19. Assay used: immunoSEQ multiplex PCR; TCRdb lists only in-frame clones, some missing. The sample carries 400,000 to 500,000 clones, roughly 90% recorded once. CDR1 SGHRS and CDR2 YFSETQ come from the germline V gene. V shed 4 bases and J 0 bases; nucleotides not matched to a gene: 2. This CDR3 is built from 15 residues. Sequencing input: PBMCs or T cells enriched from blood (not recorded which). The chain links TRBV5-1 to TRBJ2-7; 12 nucleotides match TRBD2. The receptor was isolated from a woman between 18 and 29 years old who had been exposed to COVID-19. In DNA, the CDR3 is TGCGCCAGCAGCGCGACTAGCGGGAGCTCCTACGAGCAGTACTTC. This sequence encodes CASSATSGSSYEQYF.